Listed below are T cell receptor beta chains from one sample, sequenced in a study of cytomegalovirus exposure and HLA in healthy donors. TCRdb's table, derived via immunoSEQ multiplex PCR, lists solely in-frame clones and lacks some. The data hold approximately 54,000 clones, with less than 85% observed a single time. Sequencing used PBMCs. The source of these receptors is a woman aged 18-29 years in good health and CMV-seronegative. The CDR3 runs from the conserved cysteine through the conserved F or W. A D gene is named only where the DNA matches it firmly. For some rows the clone size is stated as once, few or many, or as a class when expanded; others skip it.

j_call	v_call	clone_size	d_call	cdr3_nt	cdr3_aa
TRBJ2-1	TRBV11-2	.	TRBD1	TGTGCCAGCAGCCCCTCCGTGGGACAGGGGTCCTACTTATACAATGAGCAGTTCTTC	CASSPSVGQGSYLYNEQFF
TRBJ1-3	TRBV28	.	.	TGTGCCAGCAGTTTGGGGGACTTCTCTGGAAACACCATATATTTT	CASSLGDFSGNTIYF
TRBJ2-6	TRBV6-4	.	.	TGTGCCAGCAGTGAGGACAGCTCTGGGGCCAACGGCCTGACTTTC	CASSEDSSGANGLTF
TRBJ1-4	TRBV7-9	.	TRBD1	TGTGCCAGCAGCTGGAGGGACAGGGGGCGACTTAACAATGAAAAACTGTTTTTT	CASSWRDRGRLNNEKLFF
TRBJ2-1	TRBV2	.	.	TGTGCCAGCCATTACGGGACAACATACAATGAGCAGTTCTTC	CASHYGTTYNEQFF
TRBJ1-3	TRBV27	.	.	TGTGCCAGCAGAGGACAGAGCTCTGGAAACACCATATATTTT	CASRGQSSGNTIYF
TRBJ2-7	TRBV7-3	few	TRBD1	TGTGCCAGCAGCTTAACCGGGACAGTTAACTACGAGCAGTACTTC	CASSLTGTVNYEQYF
TRBJ1-2	TRBV6-6	.	.	TGTGCCAGCAGTTACCGGGGGGGGTATGGCTACACCTTC	CASSYRGGYGYTF
TRBJ2-7	TRBV25-1	.	TRBD1	TGTGCCAGCAGTGAAGCCCGGGACAGCTACGAGCAGTACTTC	CASSEARDSYEQYF
TRBJ2-7	TRBV4-2	.	.	TGTGCCAGCAGCCAAGGTTCGGGGAATCCGAGCTCCTACGAGCAGTACTTC	CASSQGSGNPSSYEQYF
TRBJ1-2	TRBV6-5	.	TRBD1	TGTGCCAGCAGTAAACCGGGACAGGGCCGCTATGGCTACACCTTC	CASSKPGQGRYGYTF
TRBJ2-3	TRBV9	.	TRBD2	TGTGCCAGCAGCACAAACCACGGGGGGATCACAGATACGCAGTATTTT	CASSTNHGGITDTQYF
TRBJ1-1	TRBV27	once	TRBD1	TGTGCCAGCAGGGGGGGACAGGCCCCTTTCTTT	CASRGGQAPFF
TRBJ2-1	TRBV6-4	few	TRBD2	TGTGCCAGCAGTGACGTAGCGGGAGCGGGCAATGAGCAGTTCTTC	CASSDVAGAGNEQFF
TRBJ2-1	TRBV27	.	.	TGTGCCAGCACCGGGGGTCCGACCTACAATGAGCAGTTCTTC	CASTGGPTYNEQFF
TRBJ2-7	TRBV11-2	once	TRBD2	TGTGCCAGCAGCACGAAACCGGGACTAGCGTTATCGGGCGAGCAGTACTTC	CASSTKPGLALSGEQYF
TRBJ2-5	TRBV28	.	TRBD2	TGTGCCAGCAGTTTAAGGACTCGGGGGGTGGAGACCCAGTACTTC	CASSLRTRGVETQYF
TRBJ1-1	TRBV6-5	.	.	TGTGCCAGCAGTTTCATTCGGGACACTGAAGCTTTCTTT	CASSFIRDTEAFF
TRBJ1-1	TRBV10-2	.	.	TGCGCCAGCAGTAAAGGCAGGGGTACCTCCTCGAACACTGAAGCTTTCTTT	CASSKGRGTSSNTEAFF
TRBJ2-5	TRBV15	.	TRBD2	TGTGCCACCAGCAGAGATCGGTTTGGGGGACTAGCGGGGCGCCAAGAGACCCAGTACTTC	CATSRDRFGGLAGRQETQYF
TRBJ2-2	TRBV2	.	.	TGTGCCAGCAGTGTTGGAAGAGGGAGGCAGCTGTTTTTT	CASSVGRGRQLFF
TRBJ2-1	TRBV7-9	.	TRBD2	TGTTCCAGCAGCCCCGGGACTAGCCCCCCGAAACAGTTCTTC	CSSSPGTSPPKQFF
TRBJ2-7	TRBV6-1	.	TRBD1	TGTGCCAGCAGTGAAGAGGGGGCTGGGGGCTCCTACGAGCAGTACTTC	CASSEEGAGGSYEQYF
TRBJ2-1	TRBV19	.	TRBD2	TGTGCCAGTAGTATAGAAATTAGCGGGAGGGCCGTATCCTACAATGAGCAGTTCTTC	CASSIEISGRAVSYNEQFF
TRBJ1-4	TRBV11-1	.	.	TGTGCCAGCAGCTTAGTGGGGCACGAAAAACTGTTTTTT	CASSLVGHEKLFF
TRBJ1-1	TRBV6-6	.	.	TGTGCCAGCCAATTTGACACTGAAGCTTTCTTT	CASQFDTEAFF
TRBJ2-1	TRBV11-1	.	TRBD2	TGTGCCAGCAGCACCCGTTCTAGCGGGAGAGGACCCTACAATGAGCAGTTCTTC	CASSTRSSGRGPYNEQFF
TRBJ1-5	TRBV9	.	.	TGTGCCAGCAGCGCCCCGGGGGGCAATCAGCCCCAGCATTTT	CASSAPGGNQPQHF
TRBJ1-1	TRBV5-6	few	.	TGTGCCAGCAGCCCTGGACACAACACTGAAGCTTTCTTT	CASSPGHNTEAFF
TRBJ2-7	TRBV13	.	TRBD2	TGTGCCAGCAGCTTAAGCGGGAGGGATCGCTACGAGCAGTACTTC	CASSLSGRDRYEQYF
TRBJ1-3	TRBV5-5	.	TRBD1	TGTGCCAGCAGCCCGAGGACAGGGCTGGCTGGAAACACCATATATTTT	CASSPRTGLAGNTIYF
TRBJ1-2	TRBV27	.	.	TGTGCCAGCACCATAAGCGTGGGGCAACAGGACGGCTACACCTTC	CASTISVGQQDGYTF
TRBJ2-7	TRBV19	.	TRBD2	TGTGCCAGTAGTGGGACTAGCGGGAGAGGCGAGCAGTACTTC	CASSGTSGRGEQYF
TRBJ2-1	TRBV9	.	.	TGTGCCAGCAGGGGACTGGCAGACAATGAGCAGTTCTTC	CASRGLADNEQFF
TRBJ2-2	TRBV5-1	once	.	TGCGCCAGCAGCCCTCGTCCTGACGCTCTCACCGGGGAGCCGTTTTTT	CASSPRPDALTGEPFF
TRBJ2-7	TRBV15	.	TRBD1	TGTGCCACCAGCAGCGGACAGGGCATGTCCTACGAGCAGTACTTC	CATSSGQGMSYEQYF
TRBJ2-6	TRBV7-3	once	.	TGTGCCAGCAGCCCGGTGATCTCTGGGGCCAACGTCCTGACTTTC	CASSPVISGANVLTF
TRBJ1-1	TRBV30	.	.	TGTGCCTGGGTAACCTACCCTTATGCTAAAAACACTGAAGCTTTCTTT	CAWVTYPYAKNTEAFF
TRBJ1-5	TRBV7-9	.	.	TGTGCCAGCAGCTTAAACGAGGGGCCCCAGCATTTT	CASSLNEGPQHF
TRBJ2-7	TRBV11-1	few	.	TGTGCCAGCAGAAAAGGCAGGACTACCTACGAGCAGTACTTC	CASRKGRTTYEQYF
TRBJ2-3	TRBV11-2	few	TRBD1	TGTGCCAGCAGCGCAGGACAGGGAGAGACAGATACGCAGTATTTT	CASSAGQGETDTQYF
TRBJ2-7	TRBV28	.	TRBD2	TGTGCCAGCACCTTGGGGGTAGCGGGATTAGCCTACGAGCAGTACTTC	CASTLGVAGLAYEQYF
TRBJ2-6	TRBV28	once	TRBD1	TGTGCCAGCAGTCGCAACAGGGGCTCTGGGGCCAACGTCCTGACTTTC	CASSRNRGSGANVLTF
TRBJ2-1	TRBV5-1	.	TRBD2	TGCGCCGGAAGGACTAGCGGGAGTGGTGAGCAGTTCTTC	CAGRTSGSGEQFF
TRBJ2-3	TRBV4-1	once	TRBD1	TGCGCCAGCAGCCCCCCGACAGGGGCCTACACAGATACGCAGTATTTT	CASSPPTGAYTDTQYF
TRBJ2-7	TRBV30	.	.	TGTGCCTGGAGTTTCTCAGGGGACTACGAGCAGTACTTC	CAWSFSGDYEQYF
TRBJ2-7	TRBV14	once	.	TGTACCAGCAGCCAGTGGGGCAGTGAGACTTACGAGCAGTACTTC	CTSSQWGSETYEQYF
TRBJ1-1	TRBV9	.	.	TGTGCCAGCAGCTCTATAAATCGGGAAGATGAAGCTTTCTTT	CASSSINREDEAFF
TRBJ2-1	TRBV28	.	.	TGTGCCAGCACCCTGGGGGGTATCGATGAGCAGTTCTTC	CASTLGGIDEQFF
TRBJ1-2	TRBV6-1	.	.	TGTGCCAGCAGTCCCGACATTCCCCCCCTATATGGCTACACCTTC	CASSPDIPPLYGYTF
TRBJ1-1	TRBV7-9	.	TRBD1	TGTGCCAGCAGCTCGGGACAGGGGGCGACCGCCCGAAGAGAAGCTTTCTTT	CASSSGQGATARREAFF
TRBJ1-2	TRBV4-1	few	.	TGCGCCAGCAGCCAAGATACAGGACAGATCTATGGCTACACCTTC	CASSQDTGQIYGYTF